This T cell receptor beta chain was captured in a study of T cell responses to AZD1222 COVID-19 vaccine. Study-wide results and limits: It should be noted that donors were predominantly white British and more often female, and clonal diversity was possibly underestimated. In the spike-specific TCR repertoire, nearly half reportedly target unmutated variant regions.

Trimming removed 5 bases at V and 8 bases at J, with 13 bases between. CDR1 is LNHNV, CDR2 YYDKDF, per germline (reference sequence). CDR3 size: 14 residues. With regard to this clone: What it binds is not known.

TCRdb's copy holds only in-frame clones and misses some; the assay was immunoSEQ multiplex PCR. The data contain 150,000 or so clones, under 95% of them singletons. The chain links TRBV15 to TRBJ1-6; D not certain. This clonotype was obtained from an adult in good health. This specimen was peripheral blood, taken on day 0 of AZD1222 vaccination. CDR3 amino acids: CATSPLERDSPLHF. The CDR3, as DNA: TGTGCCACCAGCCCACTGGAACGGGATTCACCCCTCCACTTT.